These 22 T cell receptor beta chains came from one sample sequenced in a study of T cell responses to AZD1222 COVID-19 vaccine (TCRdb year 2021). The method was the immunoSEQ multiplex PCR assay. The clones in this table, taken by TCRdb from immuneACCESS, are in-frame only. Not every clone is retained; where verified, under half of the shortfall comes from an unresolved V gene, and the cause of the rest is unknown. The sample data list about 73,000 clones, and about 91% of these were observed just once. Roughly a tenth of the sample is taken by the ten largest. Per the publication, the time point label means: about 28 days (+/-7) after the second vaccine dose. Sequences were derived from peripheral blood, sampled 28 days after the second AZD1222 dose. The receptors were sampled from an adult who received the AZD1222 COVID-19 vaccine.

The chain carries TRBV27 and TRBJ1-5; no reliable D call. Germline CDR1 is MNHEY and CDR2 is SMNVEV (reference sequence). There are 13 residues in the CDR3. V lost 3 bases to trimming and J lost 3 bases, with 6 bases between them. In DNA, the CDR3 is TGTGCCAGCAGTTTCGGGAACAATCAGCCCCAGCATTTT. Protein product: CASSFGNNQPQHF.

The rearrangement uses TRBV15 and TRBJ1-6, with D hard to call. The CDR3 spans 16 residues. V was trimmed by 3 bases and J by 0 bases, leaving 9 bases between them. Germline V gene lookup returns CDR1 LNHNV and CDR2 YYDKDF (reference sequence). In DNA form, the CDR3 reads TGTGCCACCAGCAGTGGATGGGGCTCCTATAATTCACCCCTCCACTTT. Its protein is CATSSGWGSYNSPLHF.

The rearrangement uses TRBV7-8 and TRBJ2-1; weak D call: TRBD1 (5 bases). The CDR3 covers 15 residues. The V gene lost 1 base and the J gene lost 8 bases, with 15 bases spanning the gap. Germline values: CDR1 SGHVS, CDR2 FQNEAQ. The CDR3: CASSLVPGQGDEQFF. The CDR3 DNA sequence: TGTGCCAGCAGCTTAGTGCCAGGGCAAGGCGATGAGCAGTTCTTC. Based on the CDR3 plus reference TRBV7-8 and TRBJ2-1, the full variable domain is GAGVSQSPRYKVAKRGQDVALRCDPISGHVSLFWYQQALGQGPEFLTYFQNEAQLDKSGLPSDRFFAERPEGSVSTLKIQRTQQEDSAVYLCASSLVPGQGDEQFFGPGTRLTVL.

The chain is built from TRBV6-1 and TRBJ1-5; a possible D gene is TRBD1 (6 bases). Germline V gene lookup returns CDR1 MNHNS and CDR2 SASEGT. The CDR3 totals 16 residues. V was pared by 2 bases and J by 1 base, with 12 bases between. CDR3 protein: CASSESIGQSNQPQHF. The CDR3 DNA sequence: TGTGCCAGCAGTGAAAGTATAGGACAGAGCAATCAGCCCCAGCATTTT.

This clone was counted a single time. In DNA form, the CDR3 reads TGTGCCAGCTCAACTGGCCCGCCGGAGACCCAGTACTTC. Translation: CASSTGPPETQYF. The V gene is TRBV18, the J gene TRBJ2-5; D is ambiguous. The CDR3 extends over 13 amino acids. In germline, CDR1 is KGHSH, CDR2 LQKENI. Trimming stripped 5 bases from V and 5 bases from J, with 12 bases between.

The chain is built from TRBV19 and TRBJ1-2, with D unresolved. Germline V lookup: CDR1 LNHDA, CDR2 SQIVND (reference sequence). This CDR3 is built from 14 residues. Trimming left V 3 bases short and J 1 base short, with 9 bases between. The chain's CDR3 is CASSIPLDNYGYTF. The CDR3 coding sequence is TGTGCCAGTAGTATTCCCCTGGATAACTATGGCTACACCTTC.

This clone showed up just once. V gene TRBV30 combines with J gene TRBJ1-5; no reliable D call. Germline CDR1 is GTSNPN and CDR2 is SVGIG (reference sequence). With 0 bases removed from V and 7 bases from J, the gap between germline ends came to 10 bases. This CDR3 comprises 13 residues. CDR3 DNA: TGTGCCTGGAGTGTCGGCTGGGGACAGCCCCAGCATTTT. Protein sequence: CAWSVGWGQPQHF. Supplemented by reference TRBV30 and TRBJ1-5, the full variable domain reads SQTIHQWPATLVQPVGSPLSLECTVEGTSNPNLYWYRQAAGRGLQLLFYSVGIGQISSEVPQNLSASRPQDRQFILSSKKLLLSDSGFYLCAWSVGWGQPQHFGDGTRLSIL.

V gene TRBV5-1 combines with J gene TRBJ1-1; D unresolved. This CDR3 region has 14 residues. Trimming took 5 bases from V and 1 from J, leaving 12 bases between them. Germline V CDR1 and CDR2: SGHRS, YFSETQ. CDR3 sequence (DNA): TGCGCCAGCAGACCCCTCAGTACGAACACTGAAGCTTTCTTT. Translated: CASRPLSTNTEAFF.

The CDR3: CASTPWGTSGSTSTDTQYF. The CDR3 coding sequence is TGTGCCAGCACACCCTGGGGGACTAGCGGGAGTACTAGCACAGATACGCAGTATTTT. This chain links TRBV2 with TRBJ2-3; TRBD2 matches 14 bases. V lost 7 bases to trimming and J lost 0 bases; unmatched junction nucleotides: 12. Germline CDR1 reads SNHLY; CDR2 reads FYNNEI. This CDR3 has 19 amino acids.

The chain uses TRBV11-3 and TRBJ1-4; no reliable D call. The CDR3 is 15 amino acids. Trimming shortened V by 5 bases and J by 3 bases, and 13 bases separated the two germline ends. Germline CDR1 reads SGHNT; CDR2 reads YENEEA. This chain's CDR3 is CASSHRARANEKLFF. CDR3 DNA: TGTGCCAGCAGCCATCGGGCTCGGGCTAATGAAAAACTGTTTTTT.

The rearrangement links TRBV5-1 to TRBJ2-3, with D perhaps matching TRBD2 (6 bases). V dropped 0 bases and J dropped 6 bases, with 20 bases sitting between them. Germline lookup yields CDR1 SGHRS and CDR2 YFSETQ. This CDR3 is built from 17 residues. CDR3 DNA: TGCGCCAGCAGCTTGGAGATGGACTACCCGGGAGTGGATACGCAGTATTTT. The encoded protein is CASSLEMDYPGVDTQYF.

The V call is TRBV4-2, the J call TRBJ1-5; TRBD1 matches at 9 bases. The CDR3 is made up of 16 amino acids. Germline V lookup: CDR1 LGHNA, CDR2 YNFKEQ. V shed 2 bases, J shed 6 bases, and the junction held 8 bases outside the gene matches. The CDR3 nucleotides are TGTGCCAGCAGCCAATTGGGACAGGGATTGGGTCAGCCCCAGCATTTT. As protein: CASSQLGQGLGQPQHF.

The chain links TRBV7-3 to TRBJ2-2; 12 bases map to TRBD2. The CDR3 runs 17 residues. Germline V gene data show CDR1 as SGHTA and CDR2 as FQGTGA. V gave up 5 bases and J gave up 4 bases; unmatched junction bases: 8. The CDR3 protein is CASSAMGLAGFTGELFF. The CDR3 region has the DNA TGTGCCAGCAGCGCCATGGGACTAGCGGGCTTCACCGGGGAGCTGTTTTTT.

The V and J genes are TRBV9 and TRBJ2-7; 8 bases align to TRBD2. With 3 bases clipped from V and 2 bases from J, the junction kept 7 bases outside the gene matches. Germline V lookup: CDR1 SGDLS, CDR2 YYNGEE. The CDR3 runs to 15 residues. In DNA, the CDR3 is TGTGCCAGCAGCGCGGGGGGACTAGTACCCTACGAGCAGTACTTC. This translates into CASSAGGLVPYEQYF.

The chain links TRBV6-5 to TRBJ1-2, with D perhaps matching TRBD1 (5 bases). Germline V lookup: CDR1 MNHEY, CDR2 SVGAGI. The CDR3 is made up of 12 amino acids. V was pared by 7 bases and J by 8 bases, with 14 bases between. The chain's CDR3 is CASTGGVGGYTF. CDR3 nucleotide sequence: TGTGCCAGCACGGGGGGGGTTGGCGGCTACACCTTC.

This chain joins TRBV5-1 and TRBJ1-6, with 8 bases matching TRBD1. The CDR3 is 15 residues long. CDR1 SGHRS and CDR2 YFSETQ come from the germline V gene. Losses at the gene ends were 4 bases for V and 8 bases for J; bases not matched to a gene: 8. CDR3 region: CASSQGPTGDSPLHF. The CDR3 nucleotides read TGCGCCAGCAGCCAAGGTCCGACAGGGGATTCACCCCTCCACTTT. Drawing the rest from reference TRBV5-1 and TRBJ1-6, the complete variable domain is KAGVTQTPRYLIKTRGQQVTLSCSPISGHRSVSWYQQTPGQGLQFLFEYFSETQRNKGNFPGRFSGRQFSNSRSEMNVSTLELGDSALYLCASSQGPTGDSPLHFGNGTRLTVT.

The table lists this clone with a few counts. CDR3 loop: CASSQRESYNEQFF. The CDR3 DNA reads as TGTGCCAGCTCTCAGCGGGAGAGCTACAATGAGCAGTTCTTC. The chain has TRBV9 and TRBJ2-1; 8 nucleotides line up with TRBD2. The trim removed 7 bases at V and 3 bases at J, leaving 6 bases unmatched. CDR3 size: 14 residues. CDR1 SGDLS and CDR2 YYNGEE come from the germline V gene. The complete variable domain, with remaining parts taken from reference TRBV9 and TRBJ2-1, reads DSGVTQTPKHLITATGQRVTLRCSPRSGDLSVYWYQQSLDQGLQFLIQYYNGEERAKGNILERFSAQQFPDLHSELNLSSLELGDSALYFCASSQRESYNEQFFGPGTRLTVL.

CDR3 sequence (DNA): TGCGCCAGCAGCTTCATCGCGGGAACTGAAGCTTTCTTT. Residues: CASSFIAGTEAFF. This rearrangement joins TRBV5-1 to TRBJ1-1; no reliable D call. Germline CDR1 SGHRS, CDR2 YFSETQ. There are 13 residues in the CDR3. V was clipped by 2 bases and J by 5 bases, with 10 bases between them.

DNA for the CDR3: TGTGCCAGCGGCAGGAGTGATACGCAGTATTTT. Amino acid sequence: CASGRSDTQYF. The chain combines TRBV3-1 (or the pseudogene TRBV3-2) with TRBJ2-3; D not certain. The CDR3 has 11 residues. Germline V gene data show CDR1 as LGHDT and CDR2 as YNNKEL (reference sequence). V gave up 8 bases and J gave up 6 bases, with 9 bases separating them.

The rearrangement links TRBV3-1 (or the pseudogene TRBV3-2) to TRBJ1-4; TRBD1 is a possible D gene (5 bases). Germline assignment: CDR1 LGHDT and CDR2 YNNKEL (reference sequence). Between the trimmed V and J ends, which lost 3 bases and 7 bases, there was a span of 6 bases. There are 12 residues in the CDR3. The CDR3: CASSQGPEKLFF. The CDR3, as DNA: TGTGCCAGCAGCCAGGGACCTGAAAAACTGTTTTTT.

In its sample, this clone was seen a few times. The gene calls are TRBV7-8 and TRBJ2-7; D could derive from TRBD1 or TRBD2 (5 bases each). The ends were cut back, 1 base at V and 1 base at J, with 14 bases in the middle. The germline V gene encodes CDR1 SGHVS and CDR2 FQNEAQ. The length of the CDR3 is 16 residues. The CDR3 sequence: CASSLVVRGRSYEQYV. As DNA, the CDR3 is TGTGCCAGCAGCTTAGTAGTGAGGGGACGATCCTACGAGCAGTACGTC.

The CDR3 is CASSPSLRGNEKLFF. CDR3 nucleotide sequence: TGCGCCAGCAGCCCGTCCCTTCGGGGGAATGAAAAACTGTTTTTT. The chain recombines TRBV5-1 with TRBJ1-4; D perhaps matches TRBD1 (5 bases). The ends were cut back, 4 bases at V and 5 bases at J, with 15 bases in the middle. The CDR3 length is 15 residues. The germline V gene has CDR1 SGHRS and CDR2 YFSETQ.